Given below is one T cell receptor (beta chain) in context. The antigen is not known. Germline V gene sequence: CDR1 SGHVS, CDR2 FQNEAQ. The CDR3 consists of 16 residues. J lost 5 bases, V lost 3 bases, and 2 bases had no gene match. The data belong to a study of CD4+ T cells in melanoma. Assay: immunoSEQ multiplex PCR; the TCRdb copy retains only in-frame clones and omits some. The sample has 20,000 to 25,000 clones; around 80% are singletons. Study-wide points: Reportedly, melanoma neoantigen-specific CD4+ T cells showed varied differentiation states. CD8+ T cell, macrophage and B cell function reportedly correlated with neoantigen-specific CD4+ T cells.

Sequenced material: cells from a culture (not recorded whether cultured in vitro). The chain has TRBV7-8 and TRBJ2-4, with 15 bases that match TRBD2. This TCR was recovered from a human donor with melanoma. CDR3: CASSFGTSGGQNIQYF. In nucleotides, the CDR3 is TGTGCCAGCAGCTTCGGGACTAGCGGGGGGCAAAACATTCAGTACTTC.